This T cell receptor beta chain derives from a study of blood T cell repertoires in COVID-19. The wider study: Samples representing acute and convalescent COVID-19 were sourced from the United States, Italy and Spain. The cDNA or gDNA used as material had been derived from T cells, B-cell-depleted T cells, or PBMCs.

In the original workflow: Amplification with reference gene primers provided the estimates of nucleated cell counts. Assay used: immunoSEQ multiplex PCR; TCRdb lists only in-frame clones, some missing. For V, J and clone size, that table is used; D and trimming come from the DNA. The table includes under 450,000 clones, roughly four fifths detected once. The germline V and J ends were trimmed by 2 bases and 4 bases, with 12 bases remaining between them. The CDR3 contains 15 residues. Germline CDR1 SGDLS, CDR2 YYNGEE. Sequences were obtained from peripheral blood. The rearrangement uses TRBV9 and TRBJ2-2; D unresolved. This receptor was taken from a human donor with acute or convalescent COVID-19. The donor label of this sample is uncertain. CDR3 in DNA: TGTGCCAGCAGCGTTGAGTCTTTACTCACCGGGGAGCTGTTTTTT. Translation: CASSVESLLTGELFF. The whole variable domain, remainder taken from reference TRBV9 and TRBJ2-2, is DSGVTQTPKHLITATGQRVTLRCSPRSGDLSVYWYQQSLDQGLQFLIQYYNGEERAKGNILERFSAQQFPDLHSELNLSSLELGDSALYFCASSVESLLTGELFFGEGSRLTVL.